This passage covers 7 T cell receptor beta chains from one sample sequenced in a study of shared clonotypes between healthy human individuals. Using immunoSEQ multiplex PCR, the repertoire was profiled, and TCRdb retains in-frame clones only, with some absent. The table records a few hundred thousand clones, about 80% of them present only once. Sample: PBMCs. These receptors were obtained from a woman in her thirties or forties in good health. Some clones in this sample may be carry-over from other donors' samples.

The CDR3 sequence: CASSYHDETGFGYTF. The CDR3 coding sequence is TGTGCCAGCAGTTACCACGACGAGACAGGGTTCGGCTACACCTTC. This chain connects TRBV6-6 to TRBJ1-2, with 7 bases fitting TRBD1. The trim removed 2 bases at V and 8 bases at J, leaving 11 bases unmatched. The CDR3 has 15 amino acids. Germline lookup yields CDR1 MNHNY and CDR2 SVGAGI (reference sequence).

This clone was seen a single time. The chain links TRBV4-1 to TRBJ2-1, with D tentatively TRBD1 or TRBD2 (5 bases each). V lost 1 base to trimming and J lost 6 bases, with 28 bases between them. Per the germline V gene, CDR1 is MGHRA and CDR2 is YSYEKL. This CDR3 is built from 20 residues. CDR3 nucleotides: TGCGCCAGCAGCCAAGTCTTGGCCGGACTCATTAAGAGGCAGGGCAATGAGCAGTTCTTC. Its protein product is CASSQVLAGLIKRQGNEQFF.

The chain joins TRBV20-1 to TRBJ1-2, with D unclear. V was cut by 3 bases and J by 4 bases, with 6 bases left in between. The germline V gene encodes CDR1 DFQATT and CDR2 SNEGSKA (reference sequence). The CDR3 contains 11 residues. CDR3 loop: CSASAGYGYTF. CDR3 nucleotides: TGCAGTGCTAGTGCGGGCTATGGCTACACCTTC.

The rearrangement joins TRBV5-4 to TRBJ2-3; D remains ambiguous. Germline V gene sequence: CDR1 SGHNT, CDR2 YYREEE (reference sequence). The length of the CDR3 is 15 residues. V was cut by 0 bases and J by 4 bases, with 12 bases left in between. DNA of the CDR3: TGTGCCAGCAGCTTGGCCGGCGCCAGCGCAGATACGCAGTATTTT. Encoded protein: CASSLAGASADTQYF.

Comment on this clone: Germline and junction disagree at one end, which may indicate a read error. The chain links TRBV6-6 to TRBJ1-1; D gene ambiguous. The CDR3 consists of 16 residues. Germline V gene lookup returns CDR1 MNHNY and CDR2 SVGAGI (reference sequence). The CDR3 reads CASGYSGGGPNTEAFF. The CDR3 bases are TGTGCCAGCGGTTACTCTGGCGGAGGACCGAACACTGAAGCTTTCTTT.

This sequence joins TRBV7-9 and TRBJ2-1, with D possibly matching TRBD2 (7 bases). Germline V gene data show CDR1 as SEHNR and CDR2 as FQNEAQ (reference sequence). V dropped 4 bases and J dropped 1 base, with 20 bases sitting between them. This CDR3 is 18 amino acids long. CDR3 region: CASSSLGGGPRSYNEQFF. As DNA, the CDR3 is TGTGCCAGCAGCTCTCTAGGGGGAGGGCCGCGGTCCTACAATGAGCAGTTCTTC.

Turning to this clone: This may stem from a read error, because a much larger clone lies one nucleotide away. Other nucleotide sequences from this sample produce the same CDR3. The chain joins TRBV27 to TRBJ1-1, with 7 nucleotides matching TRBD1. This CDR3 contains 14 residues. Germline V gene lookup returns CDR1 MNHEY and CDR2 SMNVEV (reference sequence). CDR3 protein: CASSRTGGYTEAFF. The CDR3 bases are TGTGCCAGCAGTAGGACAGGTGGGTACACTGAAGCTTTCTTC.